The TCR beta chain under discussion was sequenced for a study of T cells after yellow fever vaccination. General study results and limits: By day 5 rather than day 15, the secondary response had peaked, though it was weaker.

The sample holds many counts of this clonotype. Its antigen is as yet unknown. Germline CDR1 is ENHRY and CDR2 is SYGVKD. The CDR3 runs to 13 residues. V lost 8 bases and J 1 base, leaving 11 bases between the germline ends. Via MiXCR, TCRdb re-called the 5' RACE reads, giving one row per CDR3 protein. The sample shows a few hundred thousand distinct CDR3 sequences, roughly 4.8% of them seen only once. This chain joins TRBV10-3 and TRBJ2-5; no reliable D call. The starting material was CD4+ T cells sorted from PBMCs, obtained on the day of the yellow fever booster vaccination. This clonotype was obtained from a man aged 18 to 35 who received the YFV17D yellow fever vaccine. The chain's CDR3 is CAIAQDPQETQYF. In DNA, the CDR3 is TGTGCCATCGCTCAGGATCCCCAAGAGACCCAGTACTTC.